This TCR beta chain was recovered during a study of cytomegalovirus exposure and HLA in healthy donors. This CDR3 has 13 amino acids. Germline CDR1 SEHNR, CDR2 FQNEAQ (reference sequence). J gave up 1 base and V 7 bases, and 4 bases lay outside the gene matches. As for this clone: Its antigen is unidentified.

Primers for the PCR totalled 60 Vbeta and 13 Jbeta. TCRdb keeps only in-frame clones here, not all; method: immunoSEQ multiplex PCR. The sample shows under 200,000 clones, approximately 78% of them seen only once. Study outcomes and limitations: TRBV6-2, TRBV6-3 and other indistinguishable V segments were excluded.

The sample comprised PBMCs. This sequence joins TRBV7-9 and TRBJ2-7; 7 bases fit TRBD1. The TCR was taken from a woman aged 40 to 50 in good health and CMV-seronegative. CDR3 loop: CASTVGQSYEQYF. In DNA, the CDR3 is TGTGCCAGCACCGTGGGACAGTCCTACGAGCAGTACTTC. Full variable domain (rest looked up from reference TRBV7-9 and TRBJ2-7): DTGVSQNPRHKITKRGQNVTFRCDPISEHNRLYWYRQTLGQGPEFLTYFQNEAQLEKSRLLSDRFSAERPKGSFSTLEIQRTEQGDSAMYLCASTVGQSYEQYFGPGTRLTVT.